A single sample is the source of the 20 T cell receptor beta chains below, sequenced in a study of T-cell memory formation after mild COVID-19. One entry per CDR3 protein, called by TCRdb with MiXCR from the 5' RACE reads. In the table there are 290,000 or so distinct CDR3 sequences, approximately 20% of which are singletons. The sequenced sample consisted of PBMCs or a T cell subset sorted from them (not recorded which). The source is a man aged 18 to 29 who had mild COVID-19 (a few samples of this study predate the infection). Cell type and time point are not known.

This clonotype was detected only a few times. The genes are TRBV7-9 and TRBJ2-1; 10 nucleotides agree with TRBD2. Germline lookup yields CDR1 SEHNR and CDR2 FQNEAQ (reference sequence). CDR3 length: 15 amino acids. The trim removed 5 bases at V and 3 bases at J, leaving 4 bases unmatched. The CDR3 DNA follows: TGTGCCAGCAGCCCCGGACTAGCGGACTACAATGAGCAGTTCTTC. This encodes CASSPGLADYNEQFF.

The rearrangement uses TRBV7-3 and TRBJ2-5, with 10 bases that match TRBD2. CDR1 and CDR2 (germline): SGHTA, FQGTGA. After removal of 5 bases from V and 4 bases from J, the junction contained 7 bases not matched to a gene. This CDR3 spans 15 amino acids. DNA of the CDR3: TGTGCCAGCAGCGCAAATAGCGGGGGGACAGAGACCCAGTACTTC. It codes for CASSANSGGTETQYF.

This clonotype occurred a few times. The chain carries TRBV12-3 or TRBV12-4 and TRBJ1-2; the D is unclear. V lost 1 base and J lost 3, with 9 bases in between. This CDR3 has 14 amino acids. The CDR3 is CASSLVAADYGYTF. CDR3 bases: TGTGCCAGCAGTTTAGTTGCAGCCGACTATGGCTACACCTTC.

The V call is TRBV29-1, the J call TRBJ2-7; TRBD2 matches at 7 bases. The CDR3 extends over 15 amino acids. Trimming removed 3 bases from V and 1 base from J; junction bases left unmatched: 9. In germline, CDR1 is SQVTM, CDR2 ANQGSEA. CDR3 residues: CSVDLGRVPSYEQYF. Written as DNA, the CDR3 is TGCAGCGTTGACTTGGGGAGGGTCCCTTCCTACGAGCAGTACTTC.

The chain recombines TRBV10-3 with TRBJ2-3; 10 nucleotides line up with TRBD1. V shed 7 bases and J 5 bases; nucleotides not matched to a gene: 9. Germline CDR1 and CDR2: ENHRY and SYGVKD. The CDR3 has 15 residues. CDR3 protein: CAITKTGGWGDTQYF. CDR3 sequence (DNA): TGTGCCATCACTAAGACAGGGGGCTGGGGAGATACGCAGTATTTT.

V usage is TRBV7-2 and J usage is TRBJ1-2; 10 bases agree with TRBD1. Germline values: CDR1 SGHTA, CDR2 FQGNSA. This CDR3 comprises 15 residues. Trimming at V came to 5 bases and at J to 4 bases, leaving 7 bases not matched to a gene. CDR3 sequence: CASSIDRGRSYGYTF. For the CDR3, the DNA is TGTGCCAGCAGCATTGACAGGGGGCGCAGCTATGGCTACACCTTC.

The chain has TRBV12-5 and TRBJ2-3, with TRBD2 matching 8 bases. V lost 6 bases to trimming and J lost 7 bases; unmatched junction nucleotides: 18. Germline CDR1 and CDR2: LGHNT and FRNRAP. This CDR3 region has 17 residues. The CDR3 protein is CASGPMRSGGDLNTQYF. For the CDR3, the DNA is TGTGCTAGTGGCCCGATGAGGTCCGGGGGGGACCTGAATACGCAGTATTTT.

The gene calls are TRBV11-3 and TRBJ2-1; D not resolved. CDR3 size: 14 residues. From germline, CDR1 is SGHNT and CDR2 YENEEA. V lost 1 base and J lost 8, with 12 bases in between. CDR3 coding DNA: TGTGCCAGCAGCTTAGGTGGTAGGACCTATGAGCAGTTCTTC. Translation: CASSLGGRTYEQFF.

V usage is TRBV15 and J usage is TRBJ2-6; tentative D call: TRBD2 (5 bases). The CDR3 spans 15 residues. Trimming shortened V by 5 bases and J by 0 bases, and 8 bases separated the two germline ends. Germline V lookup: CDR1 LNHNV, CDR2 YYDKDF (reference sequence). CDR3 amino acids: CATSGETSGANVLTF. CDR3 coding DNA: TGTGCCACCAGCGGGGAGACCTCTGGGGCCAACGTCCTGACTTTC.

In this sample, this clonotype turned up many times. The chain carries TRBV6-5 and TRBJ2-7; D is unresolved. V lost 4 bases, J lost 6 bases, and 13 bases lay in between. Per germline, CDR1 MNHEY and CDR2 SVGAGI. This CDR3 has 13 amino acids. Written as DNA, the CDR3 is TGTGCCAGCAGTTCCTTTCCCCGCAGCGAGCAGTACGTC. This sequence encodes CASSSFPRSEQYV.

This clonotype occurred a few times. The CDR3 sequence is CASSKGQGVSYEQYF. In nucleotides, the CDR3 is TGTGCCAGCAGCAAGGGACAGGGAGTTTCCTACGAGCAGTACTTC. The V gene is TRBV11-2, the J gene TRBJ2-7; 9 bases match TRBD1. The CDR3 has 15 residues. The germline V gene encodes CDR1 SGHAT and CDR2 FQNNGV. V lost 5 bases to trimming and J lost 1 base; unmatched junction nucleotides: 6.

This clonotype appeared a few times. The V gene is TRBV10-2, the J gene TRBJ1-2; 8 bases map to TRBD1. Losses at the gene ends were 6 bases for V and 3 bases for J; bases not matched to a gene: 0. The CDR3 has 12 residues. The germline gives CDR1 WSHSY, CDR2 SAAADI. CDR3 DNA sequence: TGCGCCAGCAGACAGGGGGACTATGGCTACACCTTC. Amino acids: CASRQGDYGYTF.

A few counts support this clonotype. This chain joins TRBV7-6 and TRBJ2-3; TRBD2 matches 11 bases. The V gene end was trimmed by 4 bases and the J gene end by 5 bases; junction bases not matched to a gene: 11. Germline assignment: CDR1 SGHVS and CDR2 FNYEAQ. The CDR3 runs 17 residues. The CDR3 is CASSSLWGSGGEDTQYF. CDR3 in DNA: TGTGCCAGCAGCTCTCTTTGGGGTAGCGGGGGGGAAGATACGCAGTATTTT. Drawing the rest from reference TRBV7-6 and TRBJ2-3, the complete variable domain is GAGVSQSPRYKVTKRGQDVALRCDPISGHVSLYWYRQALGQGPEFLTYFNYEAQQDKSGLPNDRFSAERPEGSISTLTIQRTEQRDSAMYRCASSSLWGSGGEDTQYFGPGTRLTVL.

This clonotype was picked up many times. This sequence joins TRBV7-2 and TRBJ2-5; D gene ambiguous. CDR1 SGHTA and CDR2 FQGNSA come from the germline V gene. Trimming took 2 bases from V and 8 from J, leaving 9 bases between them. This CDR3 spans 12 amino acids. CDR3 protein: CASSLLRSTQYF. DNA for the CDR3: TGTGCCAGCAGCTTATTAAGATCCACCCAGTACTTC.

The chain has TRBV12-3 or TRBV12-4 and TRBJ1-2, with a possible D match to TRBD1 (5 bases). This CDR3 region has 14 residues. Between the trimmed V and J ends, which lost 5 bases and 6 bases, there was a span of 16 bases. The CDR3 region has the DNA TGTGCCAGCAGTAGGGACGGAGTAAGGGATGGCTACACCTTC. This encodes CASSRDGVRDGYTF.

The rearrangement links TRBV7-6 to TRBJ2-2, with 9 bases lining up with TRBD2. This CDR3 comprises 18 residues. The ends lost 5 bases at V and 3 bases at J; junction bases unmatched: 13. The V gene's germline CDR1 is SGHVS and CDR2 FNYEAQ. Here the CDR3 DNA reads TGTGCCAGCAGCCGGGCGGGAGGGACGGCGCCCTACACCGGGGAGCTGTTTTTT. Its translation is CASSRAGGTAPYTGELFF.

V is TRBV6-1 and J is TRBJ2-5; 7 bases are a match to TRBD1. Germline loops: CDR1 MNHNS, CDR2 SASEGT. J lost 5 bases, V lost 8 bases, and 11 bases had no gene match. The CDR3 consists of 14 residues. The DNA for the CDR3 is TGTGCCAGCCTCTTCGGGACAGCTTATGAGACCCAGTACTTC. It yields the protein CASLFGTAYETQYF.

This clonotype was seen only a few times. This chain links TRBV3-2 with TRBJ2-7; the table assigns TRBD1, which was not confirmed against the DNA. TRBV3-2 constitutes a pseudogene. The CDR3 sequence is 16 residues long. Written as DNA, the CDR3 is TGTGCCAGCAGCCAAGATCTGGGACAGGGGGGATACGAGCAGTACGTC. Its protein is CASSQDLGQGGYEQYV.

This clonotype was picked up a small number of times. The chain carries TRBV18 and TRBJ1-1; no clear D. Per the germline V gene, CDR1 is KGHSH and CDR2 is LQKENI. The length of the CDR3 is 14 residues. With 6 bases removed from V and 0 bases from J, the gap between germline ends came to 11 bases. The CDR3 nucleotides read TGTGCCAGCTCTCCAGCCCAGGTGAACACTGAAGCTTTCTTT. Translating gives CASSPAQVNTEAFF.

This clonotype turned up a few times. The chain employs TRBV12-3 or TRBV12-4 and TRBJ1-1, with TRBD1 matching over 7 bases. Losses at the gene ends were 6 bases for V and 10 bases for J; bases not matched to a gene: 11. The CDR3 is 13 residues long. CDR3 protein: CASSPRQGLGAFF. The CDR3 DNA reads TGTGCCAGCAGCCCTAGACAGGGTTTGGGAGCTTTCTTT.